This TCR beta chain was identified during a study of blood T cell repertoires in COVID-19. As for the study in general: Samples representing acute and convalescent COVID-19 were sourced from the United States, Italy and Spain. Sample material is recorded as cDNA or gDNA derived from T cells, B-cell-depleted T cells, or PBMCs.

The CDR3 loop spans 17 amino acids. Per the original data handling: Amplification with reference gene primers provided the estimates of nucleated cell counts. Measured with immunoSEQ multiplex PCR; TCRdb has only the in-frame clones, and not every one. Clonal size and the V and J genes are those of that table, whereas D and trimming came from the DNA. The sample lists about 340,000 clones; 75% to 90% were seen once. The clonotype originates from a woman aged 60 to 75 with COVID-19, enrolled during active disease. The sample taken for sequencing was peripheral blood. The rearrangement joins TRBV12-2 to TRBJ1-4; TRBD1 is the table's D call and was not checked against the DNA. TRBV12-2 is designated a pseudogene. In DNA form, the CDR3 reads TGTGCAAGTCGCTTAGTCTTCAGGGCGGCAACTAATGAAAAACTGTTTTTT. Amino acid sequence: CASRLVFRAATNEKLFF.